This TCR beta chain was found in a study of radiation and T cells in renal cell carcinoma (dated by TCRdb to the early 2020s). Regarding the study in general: TCR beta sequencing covered around 50 samples in total, comprising approximately 26 tumors and around 27 peripheral blood samples. The last blood draw happened 4 weeks after radiation, timed to coincide with nephrectomy. Across all 53 samples, 3.8 million or so unique CDR3 nucleotide sequences encoding 2,658,974 unique CDR3 amino acid sequences were identified. General study outcomes and caveats: Because no pretreatment tumor biopsies were available, whether clonotypes were present in the tumor at baseline could not be determined. Tracking of blood repertoire dynamics stopped at roughly 4 weeks after treatment, with no follow-up past that point. In blood, the top tumor clonotypes increased from baseline to 2 weeks after radiation and then shrank by 4 weeks, which suggests a temporary expansion of tumor-resident clones. With a single-armed trial design, the study had no way to address how radiation dose or scheduling affects the TCR repertoire.

Interpreted using the paper, the time point label stands for: blood 4 weeks post-SBRT, at nephrectomy. What this sample's treatment or condition label stands for: 15 Gy SBRT to primary tumor, nephrectomy 4 weeks later. The samples were drawn from a clinical trial, where primary renal cell carcinomas were treated with 15 Gy of stereotactic body radiation therapy and then removed by nephrectomy 4 weeks afterward. Serial peripheral blood from radiation-treated patients was sampled at baseline, 2 weeks and 4 weeks after SBRT to track tumor-enriched clonotypes. Renal cell carcinoma with clear cell pathology was present in all patients. The QIAamp DNA Blood Mini Kit (Qiagen) was used to prepare genomic DNA for TCR sequencing. Only samples passing all quality control checks were included in the analyses. For this clone: The specificity of this receptor is unknown. No much larger clone exists at a distance of one base, and base qualities are not known.

CDR1 and CDR2 (SGHTA, FQGNSA) derive from the germline V gene. From the cysteine through the phenylalanine, the CDR3 covers 14 amino acids. The kept DNA is CDR3 alone, 42 bases in frame from the first base. The trim is 1 base for V and 1 base for J, with a gap of 8 bases between the germline ends. TCR beta libraries were generated from genomic DNA with the immunoSEQ kit, following the manufacturer's recommendations. For library preparation, a first multiplex PCR was performed with proprietary primers, followed by a second PCR in which unique barcodes were added, and bead cleanups were performed after each round. A positive control reaction and a negative control reaction, both provided in the kit, were run with every batch of samples. The final libraries were assessed on an Agilent 4200 TapeStation D1000 ScreenTape, pooled by volume, and quantified by qPCR. Sequencing ran on an Illumina NextSeq500 with a MidOutput 150-cycle cartridge, using 156 Read1 and 15 Index1 cycles with kit custom primers. The pooled library was loaded at approximately 0.95 pM with an approximately 21% PhiX control spike-in. Concerning the study's data processing: The vendor-processed data were analyzed in R, and a clonotype was defined as all T cells that share the same CDR3 nucleotide sequence. In the clone abundance analyses, frequencies were normalized to the 10,000 most abundant clones in each sample. Public T cell clones, which averaged fewer than five per sample, were removed prior to analysis. Tumor-enriched clonotypes and baseline blood-enriched clonotypes were defined as those with an abundance difference of at least 32-fold between compartments. A beta-binomial differential abundance model was applied to find clonotypes that expanded or contracted between blood time points. Similarity between tumor and blood repertoires was quantified using the Baroni-Urbani and Buser coefficient, and groups were compared with two-tailed Wilcoxon tests in R. Sourced from immuneACCESS, this table was stored by TCRdb with only in-frame sequences that have V and J called. A share of the clones is absent; for the studies checked, an unresolved V gene accounts for under half, and the remainder has no known explanation. From that table come the V and J calls and clone size; the DNA was used to work out D and trimming. In all, the sample holds over 60,000 clones, and less than 90% of those were seen once. In total, the top ten clones hold 2% to 3% of the sample.

This specimen was blood, taken from a patient whose treatment included radiotherapy and nephrectomy. The chain is made from TRBV7-2 and TRBJ2-7; no D gene is confidently identified. This receptor was obtained from a woman aged 55-69 years with renal cell carcinoma. The CDR3 reads as follows: CASSLVLNSYEQYF. At the DNA level, the sequence is TGTGCCAGCAGCTTAGTTTTGAATTCCTACGAGCAGTACTTC.